These T cell receptor beta chains were read from a single sample in a study of cytomegalovirus exposure and HLA in healthy donors. TCRdb's table, derived via immunoSEQ multiplex PCR, lists solely in-frame clones and lacks some. This sample carries about 120,000 clones, 82% of them seen once, and the ten largest clones take 22%. The source material was PBMCs. The receptors derive from a man younger than 40 in good health and CMV-seropositive. The CDR3 runs from the conserved cysteine through the conserved F or W.

v_gene: TRBV6-1; CDR3aa: CASSTIQGQPQHF
v_gene: TRBV5-1; CDR3aa: CASSRPAAGASGELFF
v_gene: TRBV19; CDR3aa: CASSPTGGEQFF
v_gene: TRBV29-1; CDR3aa: CSASGTGGADYGYTF
v_gene: TRBV6-1; CDR3aa: CASSPGQEYNEQFF
v_gene: TRBV5-1; CDR3aa: CASSPGQLVNTEAFF
v_gene: TRBV19; CDR3aa: CASSGLASTQETQYF
v_gene: TRBV29-1; CDR3aa: CSVHGQGRTGELFF
v_gene: TRBV10-2; CDR3aa: CASKTSGSHNEQFF
v_gene: TRBV6-6; CDR3aa: CASSLIGTGVPQHF
v_gene: TRBV28; CDR3aa: CASSLGDRGYGYTF
v_gene: TRBV6-1; CDR3aa: CASSGTGERPQHF
v_gene: TRBV18; CDR3aa: CASSPPGQTFSGANVLTF
v_gene: TRBV5-6; CDR3aa: CASSLNGGTYNEQFF
v_gene: TRBV6-1; CDR3aa: CASSKQVSNYGYTF
v_gene: TRBV28; CDR3aa: CASSFLDSLRGETQYF
v_gene: TRBV19; CDR3aa: CASSETGGSYGYTF
v_gene: TRBV2; CDR3aa: CAQNRDTTNYGYTF
v_gene: TRBV7-6; CDR3aa: CASSLPGETQYF
v_gene: TRBV19; CDR3aa: CASTYRGEAKAFF
v_gene: TRBV12-5; CDR3aa: CASGLNPVSSYNEQFF
v_gene: TRBV6-5; CDR3aa: CASTPRGQAYNEQFF
v_gene: TRBV9; CDR3aa: CASSVGASPYTGELFF
v_gene: TRBV6-1; CDR3aa: CASSEQADQPQHF
v_gene: TRBV29-1; CDR3aa: CSVSLAYEQYF
v_gene: TRBV19; CDR3aa: CASSGWTVNTEAFF
v_gene: TRBV18; CDR3aa: CASSPPNRGSHGYTF
v_gene: TRBV19; CDR3aa: CASSIAGTGIIGYTF
v_gene: TRBV6-5; CDR3aa: CASSRGQFNYGYTF
v_gene: TRBV7-9; CDR3aa: CASSLNSGKETQYF
v_gene: TRBV28; CDR3aa: CASRPQGNYGYTF
v_gene: TRBV7-9; CDR3aa: CASSLAQGIGEAFF
v_gene: TRBV28; CDR3aa: CASSLYRLEQPQHF
v_gene: TRBV29-1; CDR3aa: CSVEVGGSRWTQYF
v_gene: TRBV13; CDR3aa: CASSLSGRDPSNEQFF
v_gene: TRBV7-2; CDR3aa: CASSPRTGDNYGYTF
v_gene: TRBV11-2; CDR3aa: CASRRTVRSGANVLTF
v_gene: TRBV6-6; CDR3aa: CASRLTGGGSPLHF
v_gene: TRBV28; CDR3aa: CASSLWLGGVSSNQPRHF
v_gene: TRBV19; CDR3aa: CASSALQGRQPQHF
v_gene: TRBV7-3; CDR3aa: CASSPGQRNNEQFF
v_gene: TRBV6-5; CDR3aa: CASSYSKRGGYTF
v_gene: TRBV6-5; CDR3aa: CASSYGAGTDTQYF